This T cell receptor (beta chain) was sequenced in a study of blood T cells in healthy people across ages (dated by TCRdb to 2015 to 2017). Study-level background: In model experiments, template switching captured about one uniquely barcoded TCR beta cDNA molecule for every two T cells. The donors were divided into four age groups: young (average approximately 17 years), middle-aged (approximately 39), aged (about 56) and long-lived (nearly 85). Using the same blood draw, the study looked at two additional independent replicas of 1 million unique cDNA reads for two donors, one aged 18 to 30 and the other aged 80 or older. To track age-related changes in TCR beta repertoire diversity, the study relied on deep sequencing normalized with unique cDNA molecular identifiers. Donors of different ages were randomly distributed across sequencing lanes to avoid experimental bias.

Cut back by 0 bases and 3 bases, the V and J ends lie 6 bases apart. Taken from cysteine to phenylalanine, the CDR3 has 14 residues. Kept here is only the CDR3 DNA, which spans 42 bases and is read in frame from base 1. Sequences LNHNV (CDR1) and YYDKDF (CDR2) are obtained from the germline V gene (reference sequence). Beyond this particular receptor, the publication reports: A strong correlation was found between observed TCR beta diversity and the percentage of naive T cells measured by flow cytometry. Estimates of total diversity based on one million sequenced T cells were considered lower bounds and underestimates. Because profiling used bulk unsorted PBMCs, naive and antigen-experienced compartments could not be compared conclusively. As age increased, observed TCR beta diversity per million T cells dropped in a roughly linear way, and a significant reduction was already evident by age 40. The CMV infection status of donors was not known, potentially confounding age-related changes in expanded clonotypes. Compared with the aged group, more naive CD4+ T cells, fewer expanded clones and increased TCR diversity were shown by the long-lived group, suggesting age selection.

This clonotype has a handful of counts. Its cognate antigen has yet to be identified. Qualities for individual bases were not recorded, and no much larger clone is one base off. The library was obtained by 5' RACE. Instrument on record: Illumina HiSeq 2500. The second PCR ran for roughly 6 to 11 cycles and used a J-beta primer mix along with a sample-barcoded 5' primer. Each TCR beta cDNA molecule received a unique molecular identifier from a template-switch 5' adaptor carrying 12 random nucleotides. At least 3 million CDR3-containing paired-end reads were obtained from each sample. All of the RNA was converted into first-strand cDNA using the Mint cDNA synthesis kit, with a TRBC-specific oligonucleotide serving as the primer. Following uracil-DNA glycosylase treatment, all cDNA underwent a first 18-cycle PCR with the universal primers M1SS and BC2_uni_R. As for the original processing: Normalization of each sample was performed by random selection of 1 million high-quality reads, each carrying a distinct molecular identifier. Instead of being binned into consensus sequences, reads with shared molecular identifiers were discarded. MiTCR, set to a Q25 quality threshold and the strictest error-elimination algorithm, was used for CDR3 identification, clonotype clustering and error correction. A nonparametric unseen species model with Euler transformation was used to estimate lower-bound total TCR beta diversity. TCRdb reran the public reads through fastp at Q25 and MiXCR, keeping productive beta chains. CDR3 protein duplicates are merged, each entry listing the most common genes and DNA. Here the V and J calls rest on TCRdb's processing, not on the authors' analysis. The sample data list about 1,400,000 distinct CDR3 sequences, and almost 60% of these were observed just once. Together, the top ten hold over 6.5% of the sample.

Systemically healthy Caucasian individuals from Russia, 35 to 50 in total and aged about 6 to 100 years, were included as donors. Approximately 9.3 milliliters of peripheral blood were collected from each donor into EDTA-treated Vacutainer tubes. Ficoll-Paque density-gradient centrifugation was used to isolate PBMCs, with at least 6.5 million per sample. Trizol reagent was used to extract total RNA from PBMCs, with at least 6 micrograms per sample. For every donor, an aliquot of PBMCs went through flow cytometry to measure the percentages of naive CD45RAhigh/CD27high T cells. Sequencing was carried out using blood. Recombination joined TRBV15 with TRBJ2-1, and the D gene may be TRBD1, 5 bases matching. This clonotype was sampled from a young man in good health. Read as DNA, the sequence is TGTGCCACCAGCAGAGAAACAGGCTACAATGAGCAGTTCTTC. This translates into CATSRETGYNEQFF.